This passage covers 22 T cell receptor beta chains from one sample sequenced in a study of tumor and adjacent non-tumor tissue in lung cancer. The template was RNA from unsorted bulk tissue. More than 3 cm separated this lung sample from the edge of the tumor. A modified ARM-PCR protocol with three rounds of nested PCR amplified TCRbeta. TCRdb recomputed calls from the multiplex PCR reads with MiXCR, one row per CDR3 protein. Counted here are around 76,000 distinct CDR3 sequences, less than 85% occurring once; the ten biggest clones make up almost 40%. Sequencing was carried out using distant non-tumor lung tissue. Receptor source: a man in his sixties or seventies with non-small cell lung cancer.

This chain links TRBV5-6 with TRBJ2-4; 9 nucleotides match TRBD2. The assigned J gene may be wrong: the sequence end matches TRBJ2-3 better. Germline CDR1 and CDR2: SGHDT and YYEEEE. The CDR3 length is 17 residues. Here the CDR3 DNA reads TGTGCCAGCAGCGCTAGCGGGATAGGGGTCGTTGGAAACATTCAGTATTTT. The encoded protein is CASSASGIGVVGNIQYF.

Points on this clonotype: The germline gene is not matched at one end of the junction; a read error may be the cause. This chain connects TRBV29-1 to TRBJ1-5; maybe TRBD1 (6 bases). Germline V gene sequence: CDR1 SQVTM, CDR2 ANQGSEA. This CDR3 contains 13 residues. The CDR3 region has the DNA TGCAGCGTTCAGGGGTCCGACAATCAGCCCCAGCTTTTT. This codes for CSVQGSDNQPQLF.

For this clonotype: Being one base from a much bigger clone, this may be a read error. The chain is built from TRBV7-3 and TRBJ2-3; no reliable D call. Germline assignment: CDR1 SGHTA and CDR2 FQGTGA. This CDR3 spans 15 amino acids. The CDR3 coding sequence is TGTGCCAGCAGCTTAACGGGTTTGATGCCAGATGCGCAGTATTTT. Protein: CASSLTGLMPDAQYF. Variable domain in full (rest from reference TRBV7-3 and TRBJ2-3): GAGVSQTPSNKVTEKGKYVELRCDPISGHTALYWYRQSLGQGPEFLIYFQGTGAADDSGLPNDRFFAVRPEGSVSTLKIQRTERGDSAVYLCASSLTGLMPDAQYFGPGTRLTVL.

This clonotype has a count of ten or more. A much bigger clone sits one base away, suggesting this may be a read error. This chain joins TRBV11-2 and TRBJ1-1, with a tentative D call TRBD1 (5 bases). This CDR3 has 12 residues. Germline CDR1 and CDR2: SGHAT and FQNNGV. The V gene lost 7 bases and the J gene lost 7 bases, with 13 bases spanning the gap. CDR3: CASTLRGNEAFF. The CDR3 DNA sequence: TGTGCCAGCACATTGAGGGGTAATGAAGCTTTCTTT.

This clonotype was picked up many times. The J gene is TRBJ2-7, the V gene TRBV12-3 or TRBV12-4, with 8 bases fitting TRBD1. The CDR3 length is 14 residues. J lost 0 bases, V lost 6 bases, and 4 bases had no gene match. The CDR3: CASRTGTGSYEQYF. The CDR3, as DNA: TGTGCCAGCAGAACCGGGACAGGCTCCTACGAGCAGTACTTC.

On this clonotype itself: The final CDR3 position lacks the conserved phenylalanine or tryptophan, pointing to a likely read error. The DNA is omitted, as the CDR3 cannot be located on it reliably, and the CDR3 follows TCRdb's listing. The V and J genes are TRBV12-3 or TRBV12-4 and TRBJ1-5; the table's D call TRBD1 went unverified against the DNA. The CDR3 has 15 residues if both end residues are counted. The chain's CDR3 is CVSSLGTGGNQPQLS.

On this clonotype: Because the CDR3 is missing its conserved closing phenylalanine or tryptophan, this is likely a read error. The CDR3 bases are TGCAGCGTTGAAAGGGCGGGACCGACCTACGGCCAGTACCTC. Amino acid sequence: CSVERAGPTYGQYL. The V and J genes are TRBV29-1 and TRBJ2-7, with D possibly being TRBD2 (6 bases). The CDR3 consists of 14 residues. The germline V and J ends were trimmed by 2 bases and 10 bases, with 21 bases remaining between them. In germline, CDR1 is SQVTM, CDR2 ANQGSEA.

In regard to this clonotype: A read error may account for a junction end that differs from germline. The chain has TRBV29-1 and TRBJ2-7, with unresolved D. The CDR3 is made up of 11 amino acids. Germline V gives CDR1 SQVTM, CDR2 ANQGSEA. CDR3 nucleotide sequence: TGCAACGTTGAGTCGCCGCGCGAGCACTACTTC. The encoded protein is CNVESPREHYF.

Notes on this clonotype: The conserved phenylalanine or tryptophan normally closing the CDR3 is absent here, so this likely arose from a read error. J is TRBJ2-2 and V is TRBV7-8; the D call may be TRBD1 or TRBD2 (5 bases each). V lost 4 bases and J 1 base, leaving 10 bases between the germline ends. This CDR3 is 15 amino acids long. Per the germline V gene, CDR1 is SGHVS and CDR2 is FQNEAQ. This CDR3 is CASSSGTVNTGELFV. The DNA for the CDR3 is TGTGCCAGCAGCTCCGGGACGGTGAACACCGGGGAGCTGTTTGTT.

Points on this clonotype: Sequence at one end of the junction differs from germline and may be a read error. The chain links TRBV7-9 to TRBJ1-1; 9 bases match TRBD1. The germline CDR1 and CDR2 sequences are SEHNR and FQNEAQ (reference sequence). The CDR3 has 13 residues. CDR3 nucleotide sequence: TGTACCAGCAGCTTCCATCGGACAGGGGACGCTTTCTTT. Its translation: CTSSFHRTGDAFF.

This clonotype was seen ten or more times. With a much larger clone just one base away, this may be a read error. This chain uses TRBV4-1 with TRBJ1-2; D is possibly TRBD1 (6 bases). Germline V gives CDR1 MGHRA, CDR2 YSYEKL. This CDR3 contains 13 residues. CDR3 protein: CASSQAGVHGCTF. The CDR3 region has the DNA TGCGCCAGCAGCCAAGCAGGGGTACATGGCTGCACCTTC.

J is TRBJ2-1 and V is TRBV10-2, with D possibly called TRBD1 or TRBD2 (5 bases each). Germline CDR1 reads WSHSY; CDR2 reads SAAADI. The germline V and J ends were trimmed by 6 bases and 16 bases, with 28 bases remaining between them. The CDR3 contains 15 residues. DNA of the CDR3: TGCGCCAGCAGGTCCCCGGGACCCCCTTCTCATGAACAATTCTTC. Protein: CASRSPGPPSHEQFF.

Details on this clonotype: The junction differs from germline at one of its ends, possibly a read error. The chain uses TRBV6-1 and TRBJ2-4, with D perhaps matching TRBD1 (7 bases). This CDR3 is built from 12 residues. The germline V gene encodes CDR1 MNHNS and CDR2 SASEGT. CDR3 sequence (DNA): TGTGCAAGCAGGGGGGAAAAAAACATTCAGTACTTC. Encoded protein: CASRGEKNIQYF.

The chain recombines TRBV20-1 with TRBJ1-1; D call uncertain. The germline CDR1 and CDR2 sequences are DFQATT and SNEGSKA (reference sequence). Trimming removed 4 bases at V and 4 bases at J, with 16 bases between. This CDR3 is 14 amino acids long. The chain's CDR3 is CSATLRVGITEAFF. The CDR3 region has the DNA TGCAGTGCTACCCTAAGGGTGGGAATCACTGAAGCTTTCTTT.

A single count supports this clonotype. Sequence at one end of the junction differs from germline and may be a read error. In nucleotides, the CDR3 is TGTGCCAGCAGCCCAAGCGTAGATACGCAATATTTT. It specifies CASSPSVDTQYF. V usage is TRBV7-2 and J usage is TRBJ2-3, with D uncertain. CDR1 and CDR2 from the germline V gene are SGHTA and FQGNSA. CDR3 length: 12 residues.

This clonotype was seen once. Germline and junction disagree at one end, which may indicate a read error. The chain recombines TRBV6-5 with TRBJ1-1; D not resolved. The CDR3 loop spans 14 amino acids. Germline-derived CDR1 and CDR2 are MNHEY and SVGAGI. CDR3 residues: CASSPRRSNTEALF. As DNA, the CDR3 is TGTGCCAGCAGCCCCCGGCGGTCGAACACTGAAGCTTTATTT.

Points on this clonotype: One junction end disagrees with the germline gene, perhaps due to a read error. The rearrangement uses TRBV12-3 or TRBV12-4 and TRBJ1-2; D is perhaps TRBD1 (6 bases). The CDR3 contains 15 residues. The CDR3 DNA is TGCGCCAGCAGACGAGCAGGGGACACTAACTATGGCTACACCTTC. Its protein is CASRRAGDTNYGYTF.

This clonotype has a single count. The rearrangement links TRBV6-6 to TRBJ2-6, with 8 nucleotides matching TRBD2. Trimming at V came to 9 bases and at J to 9 bases, leaving 19 bases not matched to a gene. Germline V gene data show CDR1 as MNHNY and CDR2 as SVGAGI (reference sequence). The CDR3 spans 17 residues. The CDR3 sequence: CASSLAGKSSGVNVLTF. Written as DNA, the CDR3 is TGTGCCAGTTCATTAGCGGGAAAGTCTTCTGGCGTCAACGTCCTGACTTTC.

The V and J genes are TRBV11-2 and TRBJ2-7; tentatively, D is TRBD1 (6 bases). This CDR3 contains 12 residues. The germline V and J ends were trimmed by 9 bases and 10 bases, with 19 bases remaining between them. CDR1 is SGHAT, CDR2 FQNNGV, per germline. As DNA, the CDR3 is TGTGCCAGTAGCCCGGCTAGGACAGATCAGTACTTC. It specifies CASSPARTDQYF.

Many counts were recorded for this clonotype. An end of the junction differs from the germline gene, which may be a read error. Here the CDR3 reads CASSLQGAKYGYTF. The CDR3 coding sequence is TGTGCCAGCAGTTTACAGGGGGCTAAGTATGGCTACACCTTC. V is TRBV28 and J is TRBJ1-2; 8 bases match TRBD1. The CDR3 runs 14 residues. Germline lookup yields CDR1 MDHEN and CDR2 SYDVKM.

The chain links TRBV4-3 to TRBJ1-2; D is unclear. The germline CDR1 and CDR2 sequences are LGHNA and YSLEER. Deletions cut 2 bases from V and 6 bases from J, with 13 bases between. The CDR3 sequence is 14 residues long. The DNA for the CDR3 is TGCGCCAGCAGCCAATTTGTGGGTGGAGATGGCTACACCTTC. Translating it yields CASSQFVGGDGYTF.

This chain uses TRBV6-5 with TRBJ2-2, with TRBD1 matching over 8 bases. Germline-derived CDR1 and CDR2 are MNHEY and SVGAGI. V shed 6 bases, J shed 6 bases, and the junction held 18 bases outside the gene matches. The CDR3 sequence is 18 residues long. CDR3 sequence (DNA): TGTGCCAGCAGCCGCGCCTCTCTTCAGGGGGCGAATTCCGGGGAGCTGTTTTTT. Its translation is CASSRASLQGANSGELFF.